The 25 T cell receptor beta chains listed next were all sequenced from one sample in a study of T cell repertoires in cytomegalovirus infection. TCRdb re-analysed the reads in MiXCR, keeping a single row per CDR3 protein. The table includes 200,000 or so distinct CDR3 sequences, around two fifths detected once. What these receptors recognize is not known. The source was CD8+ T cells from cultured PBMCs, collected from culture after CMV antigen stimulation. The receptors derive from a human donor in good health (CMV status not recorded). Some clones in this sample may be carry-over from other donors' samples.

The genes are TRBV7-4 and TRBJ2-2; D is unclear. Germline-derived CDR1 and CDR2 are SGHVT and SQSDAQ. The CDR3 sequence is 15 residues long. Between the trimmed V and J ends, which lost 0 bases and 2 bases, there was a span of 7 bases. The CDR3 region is CASSLAEVNTGELFF. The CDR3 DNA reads TGTGCCAGCAGCTTAGCGGAAGTTAACACCGGGGAGCTGTTTTTT.

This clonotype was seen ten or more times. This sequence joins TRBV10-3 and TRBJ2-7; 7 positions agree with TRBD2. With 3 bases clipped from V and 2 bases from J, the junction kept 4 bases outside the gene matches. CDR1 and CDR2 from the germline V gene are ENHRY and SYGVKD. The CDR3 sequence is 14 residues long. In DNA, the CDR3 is TGTGCCATCAGTGATTCAGCGGGAACCTACGAGCAGTACTTC. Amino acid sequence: CAISDSAGTYEQYF.

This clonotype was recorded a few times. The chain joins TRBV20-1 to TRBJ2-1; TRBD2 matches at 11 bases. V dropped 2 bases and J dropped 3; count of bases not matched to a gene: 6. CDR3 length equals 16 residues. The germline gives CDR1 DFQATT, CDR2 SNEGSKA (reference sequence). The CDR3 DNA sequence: TGCAGTGCTAGACACATAGCGGGAGGGGACTACAATGAGCAGTTCTTC. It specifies CSARHIAGGDYNEQFF.

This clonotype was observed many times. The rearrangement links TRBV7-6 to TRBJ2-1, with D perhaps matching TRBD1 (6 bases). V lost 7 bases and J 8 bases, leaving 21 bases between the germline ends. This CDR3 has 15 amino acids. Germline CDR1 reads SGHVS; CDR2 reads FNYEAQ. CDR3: CASTPLQQGIDEQFF. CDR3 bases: TGTGCCAGCACCCCCTTACAACAGGGTATTGATGAGCAGTTCTTC.

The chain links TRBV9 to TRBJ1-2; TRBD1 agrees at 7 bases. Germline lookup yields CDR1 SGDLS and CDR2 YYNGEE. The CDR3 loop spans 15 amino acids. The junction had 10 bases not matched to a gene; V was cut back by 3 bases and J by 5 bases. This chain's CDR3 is CASSDPTGIGYGYTF. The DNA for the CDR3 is TGTGCCAGCAGCGACCCGACAGGGATCGGGTATGGCTACACCTTC.

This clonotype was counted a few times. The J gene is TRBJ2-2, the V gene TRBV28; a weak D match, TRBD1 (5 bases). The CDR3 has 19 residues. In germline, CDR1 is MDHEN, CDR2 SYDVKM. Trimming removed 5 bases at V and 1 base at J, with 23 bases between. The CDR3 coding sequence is TGTGCCAGCAGTACGGACATACGGGCGCCTAATCGGAACACCGGGGAGCTGTTTTTT. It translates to CASSTDIRAPNRNTGELFF.

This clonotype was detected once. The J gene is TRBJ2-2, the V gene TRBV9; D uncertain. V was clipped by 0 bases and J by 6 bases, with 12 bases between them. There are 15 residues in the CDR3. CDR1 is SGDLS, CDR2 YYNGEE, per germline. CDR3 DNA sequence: TGTGCCAGCAGCGTAGAAGGGAACCCCCCCGGGGAGCTGTTTTTT. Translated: CASSVEGNPPGELFF. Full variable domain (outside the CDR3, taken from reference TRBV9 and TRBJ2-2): DSGVTQTPKHLITATGQRVTLRCSPRSGDLSVYWYQQSLDQGLQFLIQYYNGEERAKGNILERFSAQQFPDLHSELNLSSLELGDSALYFCASSVEGNPPGELFFGEGSRLTVL.

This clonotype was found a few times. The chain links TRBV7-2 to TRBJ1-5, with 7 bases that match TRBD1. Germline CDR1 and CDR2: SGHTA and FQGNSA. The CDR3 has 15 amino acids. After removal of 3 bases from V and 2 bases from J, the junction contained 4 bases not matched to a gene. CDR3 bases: TGTGCCAGCAGCTTGGTTGACAGGGGCAATCAGCCCCAGCATTTT. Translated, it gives CASSLVDRGNQPQHF.

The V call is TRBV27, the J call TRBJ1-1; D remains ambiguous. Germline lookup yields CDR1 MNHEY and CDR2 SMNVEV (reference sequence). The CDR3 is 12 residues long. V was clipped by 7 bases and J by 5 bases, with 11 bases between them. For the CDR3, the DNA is TGTGCCAGCATCCTCCCGGGGACTGAAGCTTTCTTT. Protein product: CASILPGTEAFF.

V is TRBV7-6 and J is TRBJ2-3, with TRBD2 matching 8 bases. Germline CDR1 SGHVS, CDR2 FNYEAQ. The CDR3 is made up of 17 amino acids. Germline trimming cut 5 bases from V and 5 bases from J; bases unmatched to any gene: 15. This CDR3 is CASSPRKGGRLEDTQYF. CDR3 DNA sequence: TGTGCCAGCAGCCCGCGAAAAGGCGGGAGGCTAGAAGATACGCAGTATTTT.

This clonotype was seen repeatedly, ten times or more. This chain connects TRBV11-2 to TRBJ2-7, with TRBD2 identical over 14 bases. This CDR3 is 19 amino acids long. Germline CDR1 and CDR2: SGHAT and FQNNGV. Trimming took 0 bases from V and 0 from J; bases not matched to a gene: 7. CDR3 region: CASSLDPRTSGRFSYEQYF. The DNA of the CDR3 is TGTGCCAGCAGCTTAGACCCCAGGACTAGCGGGAGGTTCTCCTACGAGCAGTACTTC.

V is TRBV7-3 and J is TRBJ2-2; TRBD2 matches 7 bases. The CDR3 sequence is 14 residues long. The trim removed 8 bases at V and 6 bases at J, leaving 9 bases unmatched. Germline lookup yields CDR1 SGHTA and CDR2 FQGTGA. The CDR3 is CASGRESPSGELFF. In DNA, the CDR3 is TGTGCCAGCGGGAGGGAATCGCCCTCCGGGGAGCTGTTTTTT.

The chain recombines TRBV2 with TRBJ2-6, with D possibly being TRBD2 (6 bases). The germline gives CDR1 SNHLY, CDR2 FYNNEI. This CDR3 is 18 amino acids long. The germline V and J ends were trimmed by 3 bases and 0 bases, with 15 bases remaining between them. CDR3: CASSEGLQFVSGANVLTF. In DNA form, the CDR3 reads TGTGCCAGCAGTGAGGGACTTCAATTCGTCTCTGGGGCCAACGTCCTGACTTTC.

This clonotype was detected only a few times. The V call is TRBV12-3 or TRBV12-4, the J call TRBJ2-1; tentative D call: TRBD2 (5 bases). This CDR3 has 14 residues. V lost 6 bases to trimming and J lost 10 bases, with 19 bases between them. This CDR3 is CASRQVRSTGEQFF. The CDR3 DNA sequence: TGTGCCAGCAGACAAGTCCGTTCTACGGGGGAGCAGTTCTTC.

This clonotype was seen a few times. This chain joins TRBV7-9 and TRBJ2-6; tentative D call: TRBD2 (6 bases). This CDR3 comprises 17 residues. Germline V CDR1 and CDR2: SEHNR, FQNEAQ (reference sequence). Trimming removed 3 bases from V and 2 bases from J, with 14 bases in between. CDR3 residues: CASSFGGPLAGANVLTF. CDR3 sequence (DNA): TGTGCCAGCAGCTTCGGAGGGCCCCTTGCTGGGGCCAACGTCCTGACTTTC. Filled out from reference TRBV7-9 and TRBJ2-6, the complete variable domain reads DTGVSQNPRHKITKRGQNVTFRCDPISEHNRLYWYRQTLGQGPEFLTYFQNEAQLEKSRLLSDRFSAERPKGSFSTLEIQRTEQGDSAMYLCASSFGGPLAGANVLTFGAGSRLTVL.

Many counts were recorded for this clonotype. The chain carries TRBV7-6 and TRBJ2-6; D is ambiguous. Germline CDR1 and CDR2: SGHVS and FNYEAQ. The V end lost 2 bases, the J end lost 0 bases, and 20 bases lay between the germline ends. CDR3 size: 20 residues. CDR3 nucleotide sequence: TGTGCCAGCAGCTTACGTCCACAGTACGGCTCTAACTCTGGGGCCAACGTCCTGACTTTC. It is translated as CASSLRPQYGSNSGANVLTF.

DNA of the CDR3: TGTGCCAGCAGCTTAGGGGCCAGGGAGTGGTATGGCTACACCTTC. Translated: CASSLGAREWYGYTF. The chain links TRBV11-2 to TRBJ1-2; TRBD1 might be the D (5 bases). Germline V gives CDR1 SGHAT, CDR2 FQNNGV. The V gene lost 1 base and the J gene lost 5 bases, with 14 bases spanning the gap. This CDR3 contains 15 residues.

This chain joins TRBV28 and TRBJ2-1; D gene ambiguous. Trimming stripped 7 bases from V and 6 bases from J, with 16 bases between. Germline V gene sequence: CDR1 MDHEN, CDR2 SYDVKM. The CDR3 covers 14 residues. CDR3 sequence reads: CASNSEVGVNEQFF. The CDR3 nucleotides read TGTGCCAGCAATTCTGAGGTAGGCGTCAATGAGCAGTTCTTC.

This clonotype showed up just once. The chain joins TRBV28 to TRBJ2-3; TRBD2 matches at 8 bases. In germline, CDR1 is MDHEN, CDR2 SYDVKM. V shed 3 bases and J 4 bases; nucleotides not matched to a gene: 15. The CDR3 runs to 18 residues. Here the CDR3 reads CASSLIGPAGVHADTQYF. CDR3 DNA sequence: TGTGCCAGCAGTTTGATTGGTCCAGCGGGAGTGCACGCAGATACGCAGTATTTT.

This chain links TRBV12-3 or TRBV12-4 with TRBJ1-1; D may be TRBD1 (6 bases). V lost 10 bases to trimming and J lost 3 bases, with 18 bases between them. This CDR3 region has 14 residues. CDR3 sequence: CATRGGRGHTEAFF. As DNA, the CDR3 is TGTGCCACCAGAGGAGGCAGGGGCCACACTGAAGCTTTCTTT.

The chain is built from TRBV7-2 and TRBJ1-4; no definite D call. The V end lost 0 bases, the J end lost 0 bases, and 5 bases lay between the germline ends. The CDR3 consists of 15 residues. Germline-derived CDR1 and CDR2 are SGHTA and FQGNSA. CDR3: CASSLAGSTNEKLFF. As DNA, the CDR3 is TGTGCCAGCAGCTTAGCCGGTTCAACTAATGAAAAACTGTTTTTT.

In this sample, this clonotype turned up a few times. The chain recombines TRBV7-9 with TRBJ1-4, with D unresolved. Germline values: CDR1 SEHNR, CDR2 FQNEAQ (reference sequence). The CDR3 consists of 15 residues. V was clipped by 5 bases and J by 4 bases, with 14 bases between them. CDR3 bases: TGTGCCAGCAGCGTTTCACGATCAAGTAATGAAAAACTGTTTTTT. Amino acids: CASSVSRSSNEKLFF.

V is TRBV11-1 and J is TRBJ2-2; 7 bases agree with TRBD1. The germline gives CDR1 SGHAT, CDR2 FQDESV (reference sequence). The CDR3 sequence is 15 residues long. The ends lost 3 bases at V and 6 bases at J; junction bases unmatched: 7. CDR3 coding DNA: TGTGCCAGCAGCTTCACGACAGGGTTGGCCGGGGAGCTGTTTTTT. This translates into CASSFTTGLAGELFF.

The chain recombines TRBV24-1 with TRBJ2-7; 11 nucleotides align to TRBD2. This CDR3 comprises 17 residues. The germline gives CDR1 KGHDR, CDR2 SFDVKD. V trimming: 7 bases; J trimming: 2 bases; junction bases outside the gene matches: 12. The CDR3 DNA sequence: TGTGCCACCAGCGGAGGGGCTCTAGCGGGAGGTACCTACGAGCAGTACTTC. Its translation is CATSGGALAGGTYEQYF.

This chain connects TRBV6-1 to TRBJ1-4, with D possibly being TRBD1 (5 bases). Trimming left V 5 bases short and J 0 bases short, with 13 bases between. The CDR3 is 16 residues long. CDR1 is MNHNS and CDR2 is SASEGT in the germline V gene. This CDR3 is CASSTPGWSTNEKLFF. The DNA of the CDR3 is TGTGCCAGCAGTACGCCAGGGTGGTCAACTAATGAAAAACTGTTTTTT.